These T cell receptor beta chains were read from a single sample in a study of shared clonotypes between healthy human individuals. Profiled with immunoSEQ multiplex PCR; TCRdb holds only in-frame clones, not every one. Among 2 million to 3 million clones listed, over 85% were seen once. Sample: naive CD4+ T cells from PBMCs. Source of these receptors: a man aged 18 to 29 in good health. Some clones in this sample may be carry-over from other donors' samples. Both conserved end residues are part of each CDR3. D genes are given only for firm matches. Size is omitted from some rows. Given values are once, few, many or a class for expanded clones.

J: TRBJ2-1
size: -
D: TRBD1
V: TRBV5-1
CDR3: CASSTGQGLNEQFF
DNA: TGCGCCAGCAGCACCGGACAGGGCCTCAATGAGCAGTTCTTC

J: TRBJ2-5
size: -
D: TRBD1
V: TRBV7-7
CDR3: CASSLGGTGSGETQYF
DNA: TGTGCCAGCAGCTTGGGGGGGACAGGGAGCGGAGAGACCCAGTACTTC

J: TRBJ2-7
size: -
D: -
V: TRBV6-6
CDR3: CASSKPGLRDHEQYF
DNA: TGTGCCAGCAGTAAACCGGGACTTCGAGACCACGAGCAGTACTTC

J: TRBJ2-1
size: -
D: -
V: TRBV18
CDR3: CASSPFTASLALDEQFF
DNA: TGTGCCAGCTCACCTTTCACGGCTAGCCTGGCCCTCGATGAGCAGTTCTTC

J: TRBJ2-3
size: -
D: -
V: TRBV7-8
CDR3: CASSLKSTRGVQYF
DNA: TGTGCCAGCAGCTTAAAGTCGACCCGAGGGGTGCAGTATTTT

J: TRBJ2-5
size: -
D: -
V: TRBV29-1
CDR3: CSVATRMQETQYF
DNA: TGCAGCGTTGCGACCAGGATGCAAGAGACCCAGTACTTC

J: TRBJ2-3
size: once
D: -
V: TRBV4-2
CDR3: CASSQGGSTDTQYF
DNA: TGTGCCAGCAGCCAAGGCGGGAGCACAGATACGCAGTATTTT

J: TRBJ1-1
size: -
D: TRBD1
V: TRBV11-3
CDR3: CASSKTGTEAFF
DNA: TGTGCCAGCAGCAAAACCGGGACAGAGGCTTTCTTT

J: TRBJ2-7
size: once
D: -
V: TRBV6-1
CDR3: CASRAGDTGSYEQYF
DNA: TGTGCCAGCAGGGCCGGGGACACCGGCTCCTACGAGCAGTACTTC

J: TRBJ2-7
size: -
D: -
V: TRBV6-5
CDR3: CASSYSDSSYEQYF
DNA: TGTGCCAGCAGTTACTCGGACAGCTCCTACGAGCAGTACTTC

J: TRBJ1-3
size: -
D: -
V: TRBV6-1
CDR3: CASSEVHGSSGNTIYF
DNA: TGTGCCAGCAGTGAAGTCCATGGTTCCTCTGGAAACACCATATATTTT

J: TRBJ2-5
size: -
D: TRBD2
V: TRBV27
CDR3: CASSLSGIPGETQYF
DNA: TGTGCCAGCAGTCTTAGCGGGATACCGGGGGAGACCCAGTACTTC

J: TRBJ1-3
size: -
D: -
V: TRBV27
CDR3: CASSFAVLGNTIYF
DNA: TGTGCCAGCAGTTTCGCGGTACTCGGAAACACCATATATTTT

J: TRBJ2-3
size: -
D: TRBD2
V: TRBV4-2
CDR3: CASSQDSGRAADTQYF
DNA: TGTGCCAGCAGCCAAGATAGCGGGAGGGCCGCAGATACGCAGTATTTT

J: TRBJ2-7
size: -
D: -
V: TRBV14
CDR3: CASSPVGGRSYEQYF
DNA: TGTGCCAGCAGCCCCGTGGGGGGTCGCTCCTACGAGCAGTACTTC

J: TRBJ2-1
size: -
D: -
V: TRBV5-8
CDR3: CASSLLRRDYNEQFF
DNA: TGTGCCAGCAGCTTGCTACGGCGGGACTACAATGAGCAGTTCTTC

J: TRBJ2-1
size: -
D: TRBD2
V: TRBV7-3
CDR3: CASSLTSGNNEQFF
DNA: TGTGCCAGCAGCTTAACTAGCGGGAACAATGAGCAGTTCTTC

J: TRBJ2-1
size: -
D: -
V: TRBV14
CDR3: CASSHKFRQNHNEQFF
DNA: TGTGCCAGCAGCCATAAATTTCGACAGAACCACAATGAGCAGTTCTTC

J: TRBJ1-2
size: -
D: -
V: TRBV21-1
CDR3: CARAPRGYGYTF
DNA: TGTGCCAGGGCACCTCGGGGGTATGGCTACACCTTC

J: TRBJ1-1
size: -
D: -
V: TRBV19
CDR3: CASSQQQGMNTEAFF
DNA: TGTGCCAGTAGTCAACAACAAGGAATGAACACTGAAGCTTTCTTT

J: TRBJ1-1
size: -
D: -
V: TRBV21-1
CDR3: CASSKDTTEAFF
DNA: TGTGCCAGCAGCAAAGACACCACTGAAGCTTTCTTT

J: TRBJ1-6
size: -
D: -
V: TRBV18
CDR3: CASSPGQAGYNSPLHF
DNA: TGTGCCAGCTCACCAGGGCAGGCCGGCTATAATTCACCCCTCCACTTT

J: TRBJ1-5
size: -
D: -
V: TRBV27
CDR3: CASSFSWGNQPQHF
DNA: TGTGCCAGCAGTTTTAGTTGGGGCAATCAGCCCCAGCATTTT

J: TRBJ2-7
size: -
D: -
V: TRBV4-3
CDR3: CASSQGPDYYEQYF
DNA: TGCGCCAGCAGCCAAGGTCCCGACTACTACGAGCAGTACTTC

J: TRBJ2-1
size: -
D: TRBD2
V: TRBV5-6
CDR3: CASSAVGLAGVDEQFF
DNA: TGTGCCAGCAGCGCGGTTGGACTAGCGGGAGTTGATGAGCAGTTCTTC

J: TRBJ2-5
size: -
D: -
V: TRBV5-1
CDR3: CASSLVGIQETQYF
DNA: TGCGCCAGCAGCTTGGTGGGGATCCAAGAGACCCAGTACTTC

J: TRBJ2-7
size: -
D: TRBD1
V: TRBV23-1
CDR3: CASSQGTASTYEQYF
DNA: TGCGCCAGCAGTCAAGGGACAGCGTCCACCTACGAGCAGTACTTC

J: TRBJ1-1
size: -
D: -
V: TRBV18
CDR3: CASSPLPDLNTEAFF
DNA: TGTGCCAGCTCACCTCTACCCGATTTGAACACTGAAGCTTTCTTT

J: TRBJ2-7
size: -
D: -
V: TRBV7-8
CDR3: CASSQTGAVGEQYF
DNA: TGTGCCAGCAGCCAGACGGGAGCCGTGGGGGAGCAGTACTTC

J: TRBJ1-2
size: -
D: TRBD1
V: TRBV5-1
CDR3: CASSWTGQGPNYGYTF
DNA: TGCGCCAGCAGCTGGACGGGACAGGGCCCTAACTATGGCTACACCTTC

J: TRBJ2-1
size: -
D: -
V: TRBV30
CDR3: CAWSPPGRGGSYNEQFF
DNA: TGTGCCTGGAGTCCACCGGGCCGAGGTGGGTCCTACAATGAGCAGTTCTTC

J: TRBJ2-7
size: -
D: -
V: TRBV30
CDR3: CAWSNRADKYF
DNA: TGTGCCTGGAGTAATAGGGCAGACAAGTACTTC

J: TRBJ2-1
size: -
D: TRBD2
V: TRBV9
CDR3: CASRGPGTSYNEQFF
DNA: TGTGCCAGCAGGGGCCCCGGGACTAGTTATAATGAGCAGTTCTTC

J: TRBJ2-7
size: -
D: -
V: TRBV6-5
CDR3: CASSPPGAYEQYF
DNA: TGTGCCAGCAGTCCCCCCGGGGCCTACGAGCAGTACTTC

J: TRBJ2-1
size: -
D: TRBD1
V: TRBV5-1
CDR3: CASSLDGTGTYNEQFF
DNA: TGCGCCAGCAGCTTGGATGGGACAGGGACCTACAATGAGCAGTTCTTC

J: TRBJ2-7
size: once
D: -
V: TRBV5-1
CDR3: CASRSSRAPDEQYF
DNA: TGCGCCAGCAGATCCTCGAGGGCCCCTGACGAGCAGTACTTC

J: TRBJ2-7
size: -
D: -
V: TRBV5-4
CDR3: CASSEGGTLPSYEQYF
DNA: TGTGCCAGCAGCGAGGGGGGGACCCTCCCTTCCTACGAGCAGTACTTC

J: TRBJ2-7
size: -
D: -
V: TRBV11-2
CDR3: CASSWTATSYEQYF
DNA: TGTGCCAGCAGCTGGACAGCAACCTCCTACGAGCAGTACTTC

J: TRBJ2-3
size: -
D: -
V: TRBV7-9
CDR3: CASASMWASADTQYF
DNA: TGTGCCAGCGCTTCCATGTGGGCTAGCGCAGATACGCAGTATTTT

J: TRBJ2-1
size: -
D: -
V: TRBV10-3
CDR3: CAISESTTSLISYNEQFF
DNA: TGTGCCATCAGTGAGTCTACAACCTCACTGATCTCCTACAATGAGCAGTTCTTC

J: TRBJ1-2
size: -
D: TRBD1
V: TRBV6-5
CDR3: CASGQGRHGYTF
DNA: TGTGCCAGCGGACAGGGACGCCATGGCTACACCTTC

J: TRBJ2-3
size: -
D: -
V: TRBV6-4
CDR3: CASSDGHGGSTDTQYF
DNA: TGTGCCAGCAGTGACGGTCACGGCGGGAGCACAGATACGCAGTATTTT

J: TRBJ1-6
size: once
D: -
V: TRBV9
CDR3: CASRRGASSYNSPLHF
DNA: TGTGCCAGCCGACGGGGGGCGAGCTCCTATAATTCACCCCTCCACTTT

J: TRBJ2-1
size: -
D: -
V: TRBV27
CDR3: CASSRPNKGAGSYNEQFF
DNA: TGTGCCAGCAGCCGACCAAACAAAGGGGCGGGAAGCTACAATGAGCAGTTCTTC